Below, 6 T cell receptor beta chains from the same sample are listed, as sequenced in a study of shared clonotypes between healthy human individuals. Sequencing was performed with immunoSEQ multiplex PCR; in TCRdb, only in-frame clones are kept and a portion is missing. Here the sample spans some 980,000 clones, approximately 76% being singletons. Sequencing was done on a sample of memory CD4+ T cells sorted from blood. Indicated subset: CD45RA-negative fraction. Every receptor here comes from a man younger than 35 in good health.

V usage is TRBV6-1 and J usage is TRBJ2-1; tentatively, D is TRBD2 (6 bases). Germline CDR1 reads MNHNS; CDR2 reads SASEGT. V was cut by 2 bases and J by 0 bases, with 11 bases left in between. This CDR3 is 16 amino acids long. CDR3 DNA sequence: TGTGCCAGCAGTGAAAGCGGGTCACTCTCCTACAATGAGCAGTTCTTC. Amino acids: CASSESGSLSYNEQFF.

The chain links TRBV7-9 to TRBJ2-7; 12 bases are a match to TRBD2. The CDR3 has 15 residues. The germline CDR1 and CDR2 sequences are SEHNR and FQNEAQ (reference sequence). After removal of 6 bases from V and 4 bases from J, the junction contained 7 bases not matched to a gene. Here the CDR3 reads CASSSRTSGKYEQYF. In DNA form, the CDR3 reads TGTGCCAGCAGTTCACGGACTAGCGGGAAATACGAGCAGTACTTC.

This sequence joins TRBV30 and TRBJ1-6; a possible D gene is TRBD1 (5 bases). Germline V lookup: CDR1 GTSNPN, CDR2 SVGIG (reference sequence). The CDR3 covers 14 residues. Trimming stripped 4 bases from V and 9 bases from J, with 16 bases between. CDR3 nucleotide sequence: TGTGCCTGGACCCCTCAGGGAGGGATTTCACCCCTCCACTTT. Its protein product is CAWTPQGGISPLHF.

This clone was detected a few times. J is TRBJ2-2 and V is TRBV7-2; no clear D. V lost 5 bases, J lost 2 bases, and 9 bases lay in between. The CDR3 extends over 14 amino acids. Germline V gene lookup returns CDR1 SGHTA and CDR2 FQGNSA. The CDR3 nucleotides read TGTGCCAGCAGCCCCCTGGTCAACACCGGGGAGCTGTTTTTT. Its translation is CASSPLVNTGELFF. The full variable domain, with the rest looked up from reference TRBV7-2 and TRBJ2-2, is GAGVSQSPSNKVTEKGKDVELRCDPISGHTALYWYRQSLGQGLEFLIYFQGNSAPDKSGLPSDRFSAERTGGSVSTLTIQRTQQEDSAVYLCASSPLVNTGELFFGEGSRLTVL.

The V call is TRBV28, the J call TRBJ1-5; weak D call: TRBD1 (5 bases). The CDR3 consists of 14 residues. Germline loops: CDR1 MDHEN, CDR2 SYDVKM. Trimming cost V 3 bases and J 4 bases, with 10 bases left between them. DNA of the CDR3: TGTGCCAGCAGTTTCCCCAGGGTAAATCAGCCCCAGCATTTT. Encoded protein: CASSFPRVNQPQHF.

CDR3 coding DNA: TGTGCCAGCAGTGTCTTACAGAGCACAGATACGCAGTATTTT. This gives the protein CASSVLQSTDTQYF. The chain recombines TRBV2 with TRBJ2-3; no reliable D call. Germline CDR1 and CDR2: SNHLY and FYNNEI. V lost 4 bases and J 0 bases, leaving 8 bases between the germline ends. There are 14 residues in the CDR3.